A single sample is the source of the 18 T cell receptor beta chains below, sequenced in a study of T cells of healthy individuals. TCRdb re-derived calls from the 5' RACE reads in MiXCR, one entry per CDR3 protein. The sample includes 95,000 to 100,000 distinct CDR3 sequences, 17% seen only once; the top ten take 6.2%. Receptors originate from a human donor in good health.

V gene TRBV7-3 combines with J gene TRBJ2-1, with D unresolved. Germline loops: CDR1 SGHTA, CDR2 FQGTGA. V lost 0 bases, J lost 8 bases, and 14 bases lay in between. There are 15 residues in the CDR3. The CDR3 bases are TGTGCCAGCAGCTTAACACCAGCTCCCGACGATGAGCAGTTCTTC. Translation: CASSLTPAPDDEQFF. The full variable domain, in which reference TRBV7-3 and TRBJ2-1 provide the parts outside the CDR3, is GAGVSQTPSNKVTEKGKYVELRCDPISGHTALYWYRQSLGQGPEFLIYFQGTGAADDSGLPNDRFFAVRPEGSVSTLKIQRTERGDSAVYLCASSLTPAPDDEQFFGPGTRLTVL.

The table lists this clonotype with a few counts. The rearrangement joins TRBV6-1 to TRBJ1-2, with D possibly being TRBD1 (5 bases). Germline V CDR1 and CDR2: MNHNS, SASEGT. The V end was cut by 5 bases, the J end by 2 bases, with 12 bases between. This CDR3 is built from 14 residues. The CDR3 region has the DNA TGTGCCAGCAGTCAGGACGGGACCAACTATGGCTACACCTTC. This translates into CASSQDGTNYGYTF.

At least ten counts were recorded for this clonotype. The chain joins TRBV6-6 to TRBJ1-5; possible D gene TRBD1, 5 bases. Trimming removed 8 bases from V and 3 bases from J, with 11 bases in between. This CDR3 contains 13 residues. Germline CDR1 is MNHNY and CDR2 is SVGAGI (reference sequence). The CDR3 DNA is TGTGCCAGCTTGCGGGGCGACAATCAGCCCCAGCATTTT. This codes for CASLRGDNQPQHF.

This clonotype has only a few counts. The V gene is TRBV10-3, the J gene TRBJ2-3; unclear D gene. Germline V lookup: CDR1 ENHRY, CDR2 SYGVKD. The CDR3 consists of 12 residues. V was shortened by 4 bases and J by 4 bases, with 6 bases between the two germline ends. The CDR3 region is CAISVKADTQYF. The CDR3 DNA sequence: TGTGCCATCAGTGTAAAGGCAGATACGCAGTATTTT.

There are many counts of this clonotype. V usage is TRBV28 and J usage is TRBJ1-3; D is undetermined. The germline V gene encodes CDR1 MDHEN and CDR2 SYDVKM. The length of the CDR3 is 14 residues. The germline V and J ends were trimmed by 6 bases and 3 bases, with 12 bases remaining between them. CDR3 loop: CASRLGGNGNTIYF. The CDR3, as DNA: TGTGCCAGCAGGCTGGGCGGTAATGGAAACACCATATATTTT. Filled out from reference TRBV28 and TRBJ1-3, the complete variable domain reads DVKVTQSSRYLVKRTGEKVFLECVQDMDHENMFWYRQDPGLGLRLIYFSYDVKMKEKGDIPEGYSVSREKKERFSLILESASTNQTSMYLCASRLGGNGNTIYFGEGSWLTVV.

This chain links TRBV20-1 with TRBJ2-7; either TRBD1 or TRBD2 may fit D (6 bases each). Germline V lookup: CDR1 DFQATT, CDR2 SNEGSKA (reference sequence). The CDR3 is 13 amino acids. Trimming removed 7 bases from V and 6 bases from J, with 19 bases in between. The CDR3: CSERGTNTAEQYF. CDR3 sequence (DNA): TGCAGTGAGCGCGGGACAAACACCGCCGAGCAGTACTTC.

The chain recombines TRBV9 with TRBJ2-1, with unresolved D. The CDR3 runs to 11 residues. The germline V gene encodes CDR1 SGDLS and CDR2 YYNGEE. V lost 2 bases and J 10 bases, leaving 7 bases between the germline ends. The CDR3 DNA reads TGTGCCAGCAGCGTTCGCGGAGAGCAGTTCTTC. Protein product: CASSVRGEQFF.

The V call is TRBV6-1, the J call TRBJ1-5; D may be TRBD1 (6 bases). The germline CDR1 and CDR2 sequences are MNHNS and SASEGT. The CDR3 loop spans 12 amino acids. V gave up 7 bases and J gave up 6 bases, with 10 bases separating them. The DNA of the CDR3 is TGTGCCAGCAACAGGGTCCGTCAGCCCCAGCATTTT. It translates to CASNRVRQPQHF.

This sequence joins TRBV20-1 and TRBJ1-1; tentative D call: TRBD1 (6 bases). With 0 bases removed from V and 3 bases from J, the gap between germline ends came to 17 bases. Germline assignment: CDR1 DFQATT and CDR2 SNEGSKA (reference sequence). The CDR3 is 16 amino acids. Here the CDR3 reads CSARERIRGLDTEAFF. The CDR3 DNA reads as TGCAGTGCTAGAGAAAGAATCCGGGGGCTTGACACTGAAGCTTTCTTT.

This clonotype was counted between two and nine times. V and J are TRBV4-3 and TRBJ1-2; a possible D gene is TRBD1 (5 bases). Germline V CDR1 and CDR2: LGHNA, YSLEER. The CDR3 sequence is 15 residues long. The ends were cut back, 0 bases at V and 2 bases at J, with 10 bases in the middle. CDR3 loop: CASSQDKGPNYGYTF. The CDR3 bases are TGCGCCAGCAGCCAAGATAAGGGACCGAACTATGGCTACACCTTC.

V usage is TRBV6-2 or TRBV6-3 and J usage is TRBJ1-3; a possible D gene is TRBD1 (5 bases). The CDR3 spans 15 residues. V dropped 6 bases and J dropped 0 bases, with 12 bases sitting between them. CDR1 MNHEY and CDR2 SVGEGT come from the germline V gene. In DNA, the CDR3 is TGTGCCAGCAGGACAGCGGCGGTCTCTGGAAACACCATATATTTT. This sequence encodes CASRTAAVSGNTIYF.

The J gene is TRBJ2-7, the V gene TRBV7-8; 8 nucleotides align to TRBD1. The germline V gene has CDR1 SGHVS and CDR2 FQNEAQ. There are 14 residues in the CDR3. Losses at the gene ends were 5 bases for V and 4 bases for J; bases not matched to a gene: 7. CDR3 residues: CASSAGQGFYEQYF. CDR3 nucleotides: TGTGCCAGCAGCGCAGGACAGGGCTTTTACGAGCAGTACTTC. Supplemented by reference TRBV7-8 and TRBJ2-7, the full variable domain reads GAGVSQSPRYKVAKRGQDVALRCDPISGHVSLFWYQQALGQGPEFLTYFQNEAQLDKSGLPSDRFFAERPEGSVSTLKIQRTQQEDSAVYLCASSAGQGFYEQYFGPGTRLTVT.

This clonotype has ten or more counts. The chain carries TRBV7-8 and TRBJ2-7, with D possibly being TRBD2 (5 bases). The V and J ends lost 4 bases and 4 bases respectively, with 11 bases between them. CDR3 length equals 13 residues. Germline CDR1 and CDR2: SGHVS and FQNEAQ. CDR3 protein: CASSSLRRYEQYF. The CDR3 region has the DNA TGTGCCAGCAGCTCTCTAAGGAGGTACGAGCAGTACTTC.

The chain joins TRBV4-1 to TRBJ1-2, with 8 positions matching TRBD1. Germline V gene data show CDR1 as MGHRA and CDR2 as YSYEKL. The ends lost 3 bases at V and 4 bases at J; junction bases unmatched: 7. The CDR3 has 15 amino acids. CDR3 nucleotide sequence: TGCGCCAGCAGCCAGACAGACAGGGGCGGCTATGGCTACACCTTC. It encodes CASSQTDRGGYGYTF.

The chain couples TRBV12-3 or TRBV12-4 to TRBJ1-1; D gene uncertain. V lost 6 bases, J lost 3 bases, and 14 bases lay in between. The CDR3 loop spans 14 amino acids. CDR3 nucleotides: TGTGCCAGCAGCCTTCCGCCAGCTTACACTGAAGCTTTCTTT. Amino acid sequence: CASSLPPAYTEAFF.

The V and J genes are TRBV4-1 and TRBJ2-7; D is unresolved. CDR3 length: 13 residues. Germline CDR1 MGHRA, CDR2 YSYEKL. V lost 0 bases to trimming and J lost 7 bases, with 10 bases between them. The CDR3 nucleotides are TGCGCCAGCAGCCAAGATCAGTTTCAAGAGCAGTACTTC. Amino acids: CASSQDQFQEQYF.

This clonotype has ten or more counts. V is TRBV6-6 and J is TRBJ2-7, with D perhaps matching TRBD1 (6 bases). The CDR3 loop spans 12 amino acids. CDR1 and CDR2 (germline): MNHNY, SVGAGI (reference sequence). The V end was cut by 6 bases, the J end by 6 bases, with 12 bases between. The CDR3 sequence is CASRPTGSEQYF. CDR3 coding DNA: TGTGCCAGCAGACCAACAGGGAGCGAGCAGTACTTC.

The chain has TRBV4-1 and TRBJ2-7, with a tentative D call TRBD2 (6 bases). Germline-derived CDR1 and CDR2 are MGHRA and YSYEKL. This CDR3 has 15 residues. With 1 base removed from V and 3 bases from J, the gap between germline ends came to 13 bases. The CDR3 DNA follows: TGCGCCAGCAGCCAAGTCGGGGGTCCGTTCTACGAGCAGTACTTC. Amino acid sequence: CASSQVGGPFYEQYF.